This TCR beta chain was found in a study of chemoradiotherapy in HPV16-positive cancers. Study information: Two HPV16-positive patients' cells yielded candidate HPV-specific clones and common motifs.

The V end was cut by 0 bases, the J end by 6 bases, with 6 bases between. This CDR3 contains 13 residues. Germline V lookup: CDR1 MGHRA, CDR2 YSYEKL. Method: immunoSEQ multiplex PCR; TCRdb's copy keeps in-frame clones and lacks some. In the table there are around 15,000 clones, just under 80% of which are singletons. Study-wide results and limits: Candidate HPV-specific clones and E7-related TCR motifs grew in tumor during treatment.

Concerning this clone: Its target is unknown.

Samples were taken several times over chemoradiotherapy. The TCR comes from a human donor with HPV-associated anogenital cancer. Specimen collection occurred from a patient who underwent chemoradiotherapy. This chain joins TRBV4-1 and TRBJ2-1, with D maybe TRBD2 (6 bases). The CDR3 spells CASSQDGGNEQFF. The CDR3 DNA reads as TGCGCCAGCAGCCAAGACGGGGGCAATGAGCAGTTCTTC.